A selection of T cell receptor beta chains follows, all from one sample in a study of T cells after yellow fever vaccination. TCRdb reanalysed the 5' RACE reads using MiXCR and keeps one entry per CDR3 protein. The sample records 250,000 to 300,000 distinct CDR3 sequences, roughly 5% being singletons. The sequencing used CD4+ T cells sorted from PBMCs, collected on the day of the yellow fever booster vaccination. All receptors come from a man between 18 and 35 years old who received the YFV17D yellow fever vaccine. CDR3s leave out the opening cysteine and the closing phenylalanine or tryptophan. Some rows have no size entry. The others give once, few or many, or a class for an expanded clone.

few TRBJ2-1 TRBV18 ASSPQQGGSSYNEQF
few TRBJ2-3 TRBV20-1 SAPDGSSGTDTQY
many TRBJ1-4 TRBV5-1 ASSLGLSEKLF
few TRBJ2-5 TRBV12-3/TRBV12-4 ASGRDRGNGETQY
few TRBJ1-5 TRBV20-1 SARDTGQGAQQPQH
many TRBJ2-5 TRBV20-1 SARWNRGETQY
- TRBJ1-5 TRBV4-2 ASSQVPGGNQPQH
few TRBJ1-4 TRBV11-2 ASSPRQDSEKLF
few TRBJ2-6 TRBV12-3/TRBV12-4 ASSFSGGANVLT
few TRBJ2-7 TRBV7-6 ASRFRDTPHYEQY
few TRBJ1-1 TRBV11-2 ASTEATGNTEAF
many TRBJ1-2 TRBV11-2 ASSAAGDGGIYGYT
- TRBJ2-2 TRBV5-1 ASSPYRHGSTGELF
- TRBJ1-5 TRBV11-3 ASSPPRSGVEPQH
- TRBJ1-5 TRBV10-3 AISESSGANQPQH
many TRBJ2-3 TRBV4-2 ASSLTGTSDGTDTQY
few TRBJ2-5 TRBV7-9 ASSLGASERETQY
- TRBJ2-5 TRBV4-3 ASSQERGRPETQY
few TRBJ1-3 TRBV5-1 ASSLAGTGNGNTIY
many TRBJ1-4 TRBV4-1 ASSQVGPTNEKLF
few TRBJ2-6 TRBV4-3 ASSLGGAYSGANVLT
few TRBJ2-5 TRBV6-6 ASSRTAGARETQY
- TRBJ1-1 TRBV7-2 ASSLAGIWGTNTEAF
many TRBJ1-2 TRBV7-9 ASSPTTALRDYT
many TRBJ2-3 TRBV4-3 ASSQGTRDTQY
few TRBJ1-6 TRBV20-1 SARLGQVNSPLH
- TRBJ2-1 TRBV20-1 SHLRGALLNEQF
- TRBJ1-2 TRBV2 ASSENAYGYT
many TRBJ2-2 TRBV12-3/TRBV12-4 ASSLNRAGELF
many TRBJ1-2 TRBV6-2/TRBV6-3 ASRTGTYGYT
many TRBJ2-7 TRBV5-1 ASSFTVYEQY
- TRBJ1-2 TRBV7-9 ASSLEFGGYT
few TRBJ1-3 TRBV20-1 SAINRGRASGNTIY
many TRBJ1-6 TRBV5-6 ASSFGKGANNSPLH